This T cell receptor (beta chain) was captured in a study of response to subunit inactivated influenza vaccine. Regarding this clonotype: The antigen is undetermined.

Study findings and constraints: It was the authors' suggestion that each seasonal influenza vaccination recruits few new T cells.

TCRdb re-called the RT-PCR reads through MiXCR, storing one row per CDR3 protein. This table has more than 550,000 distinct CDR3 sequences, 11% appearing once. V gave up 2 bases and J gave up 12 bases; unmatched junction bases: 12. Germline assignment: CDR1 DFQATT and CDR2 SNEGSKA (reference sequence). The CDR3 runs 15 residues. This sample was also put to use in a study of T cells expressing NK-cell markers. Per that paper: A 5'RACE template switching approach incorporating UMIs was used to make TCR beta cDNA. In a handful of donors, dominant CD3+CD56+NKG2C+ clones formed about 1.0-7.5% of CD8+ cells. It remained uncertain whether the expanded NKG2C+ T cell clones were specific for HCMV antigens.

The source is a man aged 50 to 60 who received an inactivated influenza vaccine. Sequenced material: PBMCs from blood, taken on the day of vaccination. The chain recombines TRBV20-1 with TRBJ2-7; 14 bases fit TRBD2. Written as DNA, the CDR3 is TGCAGTGCTAGAAGTTCCGGGACTAGCGGGGGAGAAATGTACTTC. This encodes CSARSSGTSGGEMYF.